Here is one TCR beta chain with its context. Antigen: not known. CDR3 length: 14 amino acids. V trimming: 5 bases; J trimming: 5 bases; junction bases outside the gene matches: 6. Germline loops: CDR1 SGHNT, CDR2 YENEEA. Up to 2 ug genomic DNA was used for TCRB CDR3 amplification. Assay used: immunoSEQ multiplex PCR; TCRdb lists only in-frame clones, some missing. The sample contains some 110,000 clones, almost 90% of which appear only once. This record comes from a study of glioma-infiltrating T cells after dendritic cell vaccination. About the study: Dendritic cell vaccine was injected intradermally three times, biweekly.

Points from the study as a whole: Longer survival after dendritic cell vaccination followed higher pretreatment TIL content.

As to time point: after dendritic cell vaccination, including at tumor progression/relapse. Before vaccination, two weeks after the third vaccination, and at progression, PBMC were collected. This TCR derives from a human donor with glioblastoma. This specimen consisted of blood, obtained after dendritic cell vaccination. The chain uses TRBV11-3 and TRBJ2-3; 8 nucleotides line up with TRBD2. CDR3 nucleotides: TGTGCCAGCAGCCCCGCTAGCGGGCTAGATACGCAGTATTTT. Its protein product is CASSPASGLDTQYF.